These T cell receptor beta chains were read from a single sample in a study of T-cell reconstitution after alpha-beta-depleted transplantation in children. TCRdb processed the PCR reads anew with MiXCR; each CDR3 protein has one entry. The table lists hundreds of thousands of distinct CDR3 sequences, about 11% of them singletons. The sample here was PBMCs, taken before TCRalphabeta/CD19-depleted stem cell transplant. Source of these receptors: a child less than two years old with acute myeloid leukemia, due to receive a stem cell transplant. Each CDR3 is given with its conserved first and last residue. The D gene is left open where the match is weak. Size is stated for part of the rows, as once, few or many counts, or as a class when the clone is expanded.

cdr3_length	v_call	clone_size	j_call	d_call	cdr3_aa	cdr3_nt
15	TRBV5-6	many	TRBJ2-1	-	CASSFQPLNRDEQFF	TGTGCCAGCAGCTTCCAACCACTTAACAGGGATGAGCAGTTCTTC
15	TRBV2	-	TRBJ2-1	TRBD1	CASRGQGVSYNEQFF	TGTGCCAGCAGGGGACAGGGGGTGTCCTACAATGAGCAGTTCTTC
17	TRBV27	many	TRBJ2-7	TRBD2	CASSSLGLAGDGARQYF	TGTGCCAGCAGTTCCCTCGGACTAGCGGGGGACGGGGCCCGGCAGTACTTC
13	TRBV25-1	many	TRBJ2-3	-	CASSEPPLPTQYF	TGTGCCAGCAGTGAACCCCCACTACCTACGCAGTATTTT
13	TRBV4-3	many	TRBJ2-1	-	CASSQFGANEQFF	TGCGCCAGCAGCCAATTCGGCGCCAATGAGCAGTTCTTC
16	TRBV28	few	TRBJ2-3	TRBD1	CASRLGQGAFLDTQYF	TGTGCCAGCAGGTTAGGACAGGGGGCGTTTTTGGATACGCAGTATTTT
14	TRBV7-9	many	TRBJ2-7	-	CASSSWMSSYEQYF	TGTGCCAGCAGCTCCTGGATGAGCTCCTACGAGCAGTACTTC
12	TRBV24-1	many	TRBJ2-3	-	CATSDEGDTQYF	TGTGCCACCAGTGATGAGGGGGATACGCAGTATTTT
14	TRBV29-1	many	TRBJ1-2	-	CSGILYQENYGYTF	TGCAGCGGCATACTATACCAGGAAAACTATGGCTACACCTTC
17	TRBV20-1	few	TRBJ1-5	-	CSAQPARGPYSNQPQHF	TGCAGTGCTCAACCGGCCAGGGGCCCGTATAGCAATCAGCCCCAGCATTTT
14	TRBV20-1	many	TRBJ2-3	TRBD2	CSPTTSGSTDTQYF	TGCAGCCCCACGACTAGCGGGAGCACAGATACGCAGTATTTT
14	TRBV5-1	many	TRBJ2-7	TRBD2	CASSPGLAGYEQYF	TGTGCCAGCAGCCCAGGACTAGCCGGGTACGAGCAGTACTTC
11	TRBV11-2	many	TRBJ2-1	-	CASSGLNEQFF	TGTGCCAGCAGCGGATTGAATGAGCAGTTCTTC
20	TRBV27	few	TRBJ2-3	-	CASSLYAGGDTRSSTDTQYF	TGTGCCAGCAGTTTATATGCTGGGGGCGACACCCGGTCTAGCACAGATACGCAGTATTTT
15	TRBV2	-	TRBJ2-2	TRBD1	CTSSADRGRAGELFF	TGTACCAGCAGCGCGGACAGGGGGCGTGCCGGGGAGCTGTTTTTT
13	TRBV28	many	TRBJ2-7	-	CASTPRFHYEQYF	TGTGCCAGCACCCCCAGGTTCCACTACGAGCAGTACTTC
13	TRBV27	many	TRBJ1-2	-	CASSLFRGGGYTF	TGTGCCAGCAGTTTATTTCGGGGAGGTGGCTACACCTTC
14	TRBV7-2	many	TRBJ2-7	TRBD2	CASSSSGRAYEQYF	TGTGCCAGCAGCTCTAGCGGGAGGGCCTACGAGCAGTACTTC
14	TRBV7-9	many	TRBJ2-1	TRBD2	CASSRLARYNEQFF	TGTGCCAGCAGCCGACTAGCTAGGTACAATGAGCAGTTCTTC
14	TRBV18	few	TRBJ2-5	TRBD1	CASSGHSEGAPQYF	TGTGCCAGCTCAGGACACTCCGAGGGGGCCCCCCAGTACTTC
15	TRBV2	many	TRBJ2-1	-	CASSGKGAATNEQFF	TGTGCCAGCAGTGGGAAAGGGGCAGCGACGAATGAGCAGTTCTTC
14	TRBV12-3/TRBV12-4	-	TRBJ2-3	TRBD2	CASSFHPGGTTQYF	TGTGCCAGCAGTTTTCACCCGGGGGGAACTACGCAGTATTTT
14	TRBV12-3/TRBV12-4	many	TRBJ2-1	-	CASSLVSGYNEQFF	TGTGCCAGCAGTTTAGTAAGCGGATACAATGAGCAGTTCTTC
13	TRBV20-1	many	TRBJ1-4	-	CSASAGGFEKLFF	TGCAGTGCTAGTGCGGGTGGGTTCGAAAAACTGTTTTTT
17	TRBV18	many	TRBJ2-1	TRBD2	CASSPAFGLAGDNEQFF	TGTGCCAGCTCACCCGCCTTCGGACTAGCGGGAGACAATGAGCAGTTCTTC